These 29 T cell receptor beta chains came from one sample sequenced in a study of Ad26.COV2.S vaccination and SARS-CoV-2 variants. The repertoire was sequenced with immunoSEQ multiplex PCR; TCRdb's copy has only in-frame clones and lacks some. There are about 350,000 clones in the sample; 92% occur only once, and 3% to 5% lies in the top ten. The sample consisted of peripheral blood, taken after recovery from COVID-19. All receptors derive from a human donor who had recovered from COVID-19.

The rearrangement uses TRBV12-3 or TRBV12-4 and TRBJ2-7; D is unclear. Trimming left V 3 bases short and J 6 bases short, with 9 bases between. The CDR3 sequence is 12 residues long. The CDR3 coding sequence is TGTGCCAGCAGTTTTGGCGGTAGCGAGCAGTACTTC. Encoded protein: CASSFGGSEQYF.

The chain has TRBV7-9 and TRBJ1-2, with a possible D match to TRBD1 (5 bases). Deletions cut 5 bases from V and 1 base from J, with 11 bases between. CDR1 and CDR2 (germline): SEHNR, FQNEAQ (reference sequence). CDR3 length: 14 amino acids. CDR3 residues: CASSPPGGNYGYTF. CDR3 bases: TGTGCCAGCAGCCCCCCCGGGGGTAACTATGGCTACACCTTC.

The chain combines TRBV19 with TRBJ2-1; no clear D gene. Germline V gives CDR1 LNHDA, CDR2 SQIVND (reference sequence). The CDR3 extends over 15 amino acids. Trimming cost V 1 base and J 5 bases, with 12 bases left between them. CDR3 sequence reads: CASSIVLIRDNEQFF. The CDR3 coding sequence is TGTGCCAGTAGTATAGTACTAATAAGGGACAATGAGCAGTTCTTC.

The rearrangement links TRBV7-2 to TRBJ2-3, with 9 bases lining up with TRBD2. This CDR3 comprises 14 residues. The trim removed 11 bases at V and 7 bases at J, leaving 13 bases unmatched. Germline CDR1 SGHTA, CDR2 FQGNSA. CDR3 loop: CAATPGLAPYTQYF. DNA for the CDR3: TGTGCCGCCACTCCGGGACTAGCCCCTTATACGCAGTATTTT.

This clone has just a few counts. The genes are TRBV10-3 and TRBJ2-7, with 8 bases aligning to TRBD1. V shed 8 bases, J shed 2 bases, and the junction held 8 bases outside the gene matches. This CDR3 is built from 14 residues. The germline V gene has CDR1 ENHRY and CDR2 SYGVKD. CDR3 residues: CAIGAGQGAYEQYF. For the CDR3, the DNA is TGTGCCATCGGTGCTGGACAGGGAGCCTACGAGCAGTACTTC.

Written as DNA, the CDR3 is TGTGCCAGTAGTAGAACAGGGGAGCCCTATGGCTACACCTTC. Translation: CASSRTGEPYGYTF. V and J are TRBV19 and TRBJ1-2, with 7 bases matching TRBD1. The germline V gene has CDR1 LNHDA and CDR2 SQIVND (reference sequence). J gave up 4 bases and V 4 bases, and 6 bases lay outside the gene matches. The CDR3 consists of 14 residues.

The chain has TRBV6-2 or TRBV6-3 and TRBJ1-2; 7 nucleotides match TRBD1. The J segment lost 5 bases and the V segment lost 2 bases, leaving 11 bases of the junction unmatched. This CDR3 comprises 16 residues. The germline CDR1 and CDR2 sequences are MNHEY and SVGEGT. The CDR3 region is CASSYRDSVLRYGYTF. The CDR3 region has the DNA TGTGCCAGCAGTTACAGGGACAGCGTCCTGCGGTATGGCTACACCTTC.

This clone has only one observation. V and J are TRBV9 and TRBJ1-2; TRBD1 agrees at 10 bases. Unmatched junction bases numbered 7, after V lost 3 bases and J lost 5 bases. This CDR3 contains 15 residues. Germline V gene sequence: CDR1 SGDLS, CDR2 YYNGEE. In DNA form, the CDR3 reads TGTGCCAGCAGCGCACTCGGGACAGGGGCGTATGGCTACACCTTC. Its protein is CASSALGTGAYGYTF.

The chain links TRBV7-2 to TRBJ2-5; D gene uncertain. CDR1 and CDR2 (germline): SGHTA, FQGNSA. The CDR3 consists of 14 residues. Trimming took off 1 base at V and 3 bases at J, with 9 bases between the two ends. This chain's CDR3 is CASSLERQKETQYF. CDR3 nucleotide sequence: TGTGCCAGCAGCTTAGAACGCCAGAAAGAGACCCAGTACTTC. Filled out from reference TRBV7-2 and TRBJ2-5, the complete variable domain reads GAGVSQSPSNKVTEKGKDVELRCDPISGHTALYWYRQSLGQGLEFLIYFQGNSAPDKSGLPSDRFSAERTGGSVSTLTIQRTQQEDSAVYLCASSLERQKETQYFGPGTRLLVL.

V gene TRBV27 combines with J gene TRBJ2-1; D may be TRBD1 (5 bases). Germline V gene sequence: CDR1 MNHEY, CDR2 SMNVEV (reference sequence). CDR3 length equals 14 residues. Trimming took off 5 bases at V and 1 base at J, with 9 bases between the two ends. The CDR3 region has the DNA TGTGCCAGCAGTGCGAGACAGTCCTACAATGAGCAGTTCTTC. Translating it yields CASSARQSYNEQFF.

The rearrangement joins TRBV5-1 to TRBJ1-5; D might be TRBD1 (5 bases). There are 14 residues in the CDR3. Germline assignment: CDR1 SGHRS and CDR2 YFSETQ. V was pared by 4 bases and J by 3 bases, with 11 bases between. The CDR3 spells CASSVDSLNQPQHF. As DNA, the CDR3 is TGCGCCAGCAGCGTCGACAGCCTCAATCAGCCCCAGCATTTT.

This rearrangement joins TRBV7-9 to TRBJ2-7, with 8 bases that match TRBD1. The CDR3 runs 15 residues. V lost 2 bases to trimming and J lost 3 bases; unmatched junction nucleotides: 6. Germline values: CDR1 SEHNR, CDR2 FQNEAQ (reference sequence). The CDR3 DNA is TGTGCCAGCAGCTTACCACAGGGGGAGGTCTACGAGCAGTACTTC. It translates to CASSLPQGEVYEQYF.

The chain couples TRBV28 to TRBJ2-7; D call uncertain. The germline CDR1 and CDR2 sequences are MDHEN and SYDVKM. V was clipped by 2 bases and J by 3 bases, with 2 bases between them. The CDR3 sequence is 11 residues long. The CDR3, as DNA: TGTGCCAGCAGTTTAGACTACGAGCAGTACTTC. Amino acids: CASSLDYEQYF.

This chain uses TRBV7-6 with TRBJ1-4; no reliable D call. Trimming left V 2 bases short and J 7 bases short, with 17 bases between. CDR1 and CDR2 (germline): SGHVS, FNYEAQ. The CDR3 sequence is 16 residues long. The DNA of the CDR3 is TGTGCCAGCAGCTTACTCCCGGCCGGGGAAGGTGAAAAACTGTTTTTT. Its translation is CASSLLPAGEGEKLFF. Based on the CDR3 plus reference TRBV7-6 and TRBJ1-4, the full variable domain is GAGVSQSPRYKVTKRGQDVALRCDPISGHVSLYWYRQALGQGPEFLTYFNYEAQQDKSGLPNDRFSAERPEGSISTLTIQRTEQRDSAMYRCASSLLPAGEGEKLFFGSGTQLSVL.

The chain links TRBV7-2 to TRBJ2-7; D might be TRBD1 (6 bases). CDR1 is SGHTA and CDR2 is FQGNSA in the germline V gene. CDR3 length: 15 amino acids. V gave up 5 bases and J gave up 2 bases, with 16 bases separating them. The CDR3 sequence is CASSDTRQVTYEQYF. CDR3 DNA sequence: TGTGCCAGCAGCGACACCCGACAGGTAACCTACGAGCAGTACTTC.

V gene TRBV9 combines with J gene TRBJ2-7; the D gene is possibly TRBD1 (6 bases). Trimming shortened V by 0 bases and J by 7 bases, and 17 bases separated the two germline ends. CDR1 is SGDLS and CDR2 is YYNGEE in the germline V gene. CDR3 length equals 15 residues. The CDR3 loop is CASSVGQAPYSEQYF. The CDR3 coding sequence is TGTGCCAGCAGCGTAGGACAGGCACCTTATAGTGAGCAGTACTTC.

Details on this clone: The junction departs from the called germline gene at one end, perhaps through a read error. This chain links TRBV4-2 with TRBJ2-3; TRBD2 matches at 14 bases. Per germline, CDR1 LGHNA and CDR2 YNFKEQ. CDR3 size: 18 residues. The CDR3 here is CASSQGPPGLAGENTQYF. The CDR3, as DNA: TGTGCCAGCAGTCAAGGTCCTCCGGGACTAGCGGGGGAGAATACGCAGTATTTT.

As DNA, the CDR3 is TGTGCCAGCAGCTCGGACAGGGGGTATGAAAAACTGTTTTTT. This translates into CASSSDRGYEKLFF. The chain employs TRBV11-1 and TRBJ1-4; 10 positions match TRBD1. Looked up from germline, CDR1 is SGHAT and CDR2 is FQDESV (reference sequence). This CDR3 region has 14 residues. The junction had 2 bases not matched to a gene; V was cut back by 4 bases and J by 6 bases. The variable domain in full, with the rest retrieved from reference TRBV11-1 and TRBJ1-4, is EAEVAQSPRYKITEKSQAVAFWCDPISGHATLYWYRQILGQGPELLVQFQDESVVDDSQLPKDRFSAERLKGVDSTLKIQPAELGDSAMYLCASSSDRGYEKLFFGSGTQLSVL.

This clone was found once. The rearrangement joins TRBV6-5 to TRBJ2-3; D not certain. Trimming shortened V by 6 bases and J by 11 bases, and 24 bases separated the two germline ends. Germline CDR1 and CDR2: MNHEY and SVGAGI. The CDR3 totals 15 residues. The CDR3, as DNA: TGTGCCAGCAGCTCTTCGGCCTCAGGTACCGATGAGCAGTATTTT. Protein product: CASSSSASGTDEQYF.

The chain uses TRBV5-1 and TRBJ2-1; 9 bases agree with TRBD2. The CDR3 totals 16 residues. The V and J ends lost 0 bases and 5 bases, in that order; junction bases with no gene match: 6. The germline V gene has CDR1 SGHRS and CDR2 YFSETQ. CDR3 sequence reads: CASSLDPSGAHNEQFF. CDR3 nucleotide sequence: TGCGCCAGCAGCTTGGACCCTAGCGGGGCGCACAATGAGCAGTTCTTC.

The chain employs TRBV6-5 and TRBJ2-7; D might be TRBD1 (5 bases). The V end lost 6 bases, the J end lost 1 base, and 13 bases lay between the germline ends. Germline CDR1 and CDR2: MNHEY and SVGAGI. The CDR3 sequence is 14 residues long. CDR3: CASSPTGYSYEQYF. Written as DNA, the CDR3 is TGTGCCAGCAGCCCCACAGGATATTCCTACGAGCAGTACTTC.

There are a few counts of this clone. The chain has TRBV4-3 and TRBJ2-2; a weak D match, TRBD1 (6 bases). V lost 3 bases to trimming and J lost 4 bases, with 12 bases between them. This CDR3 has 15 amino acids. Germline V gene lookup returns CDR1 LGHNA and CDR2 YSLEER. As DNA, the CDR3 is TGCGCCAGCAGCCAGGGGGCGGGTACCACCGGGGAGCTGTTTTTT. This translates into CASSQGAGTTGELFF.

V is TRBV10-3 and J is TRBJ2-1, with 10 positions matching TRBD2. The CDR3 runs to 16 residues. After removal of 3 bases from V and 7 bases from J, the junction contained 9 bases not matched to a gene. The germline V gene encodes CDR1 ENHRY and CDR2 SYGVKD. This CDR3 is CAISESGAGGKNEQFF. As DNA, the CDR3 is TGTGCCATCAGTGAATCAGGAGCGGGGGGGAAAAATGAGCAGTTCTTC.

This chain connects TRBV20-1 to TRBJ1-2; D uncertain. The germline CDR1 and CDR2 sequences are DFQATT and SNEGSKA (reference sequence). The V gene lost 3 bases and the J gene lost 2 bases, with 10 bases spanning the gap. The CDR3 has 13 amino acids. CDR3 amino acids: CSASEMLNYGYTF. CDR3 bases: TGCAGTGCTAGTGAGATGTTAAACTATGGCTACACCTTC.

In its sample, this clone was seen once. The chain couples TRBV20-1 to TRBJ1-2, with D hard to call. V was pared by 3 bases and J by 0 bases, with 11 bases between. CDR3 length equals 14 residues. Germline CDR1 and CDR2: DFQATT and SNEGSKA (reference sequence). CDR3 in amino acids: CSASPARANYGYTF. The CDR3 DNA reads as TGCAGTGCTAGTCCCGCCAGAGCTAACTATGGCTACACCTTC.

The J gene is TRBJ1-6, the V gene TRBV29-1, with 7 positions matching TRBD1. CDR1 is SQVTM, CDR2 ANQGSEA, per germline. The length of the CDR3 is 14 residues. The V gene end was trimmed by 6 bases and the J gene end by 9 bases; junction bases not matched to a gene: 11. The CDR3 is CSVKERGQSSPLHF. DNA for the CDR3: TGCAGCGTAAAAGAAAGGGGGCAGAGTTCACCCCTCCACTTT.

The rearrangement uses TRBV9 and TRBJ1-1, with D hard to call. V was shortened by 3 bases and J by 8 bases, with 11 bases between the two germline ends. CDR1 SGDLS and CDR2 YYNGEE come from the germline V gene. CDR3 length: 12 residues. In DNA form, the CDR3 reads TGTGCCAGCAGCGCTACCGGGTTCGAAGCTTTCTTT. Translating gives CASSATGFEAFF.

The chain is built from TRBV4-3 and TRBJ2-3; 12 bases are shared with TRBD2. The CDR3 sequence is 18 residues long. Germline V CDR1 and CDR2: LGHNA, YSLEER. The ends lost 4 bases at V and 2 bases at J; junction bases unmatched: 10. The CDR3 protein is CASSLASASGGATDTQYF. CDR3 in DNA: TGCGCCAGCAGCCTCGCTTCGGCTAGCGGGGGGGCCACAGATACGCAGTATTTT.

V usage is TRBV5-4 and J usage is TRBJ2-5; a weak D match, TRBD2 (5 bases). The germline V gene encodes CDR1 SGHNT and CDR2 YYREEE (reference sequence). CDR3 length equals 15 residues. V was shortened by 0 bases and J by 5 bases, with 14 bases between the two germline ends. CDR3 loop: CASSLAGYGEETQYF. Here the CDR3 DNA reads TGTGCCAGCAGCTTGGCCGGCTACGGGGAGGAGACCCAGTACTTC. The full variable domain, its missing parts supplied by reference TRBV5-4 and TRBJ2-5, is ETGVTQSPTHLIKTRGQQVTLRCSSQSGHNTVSWYQQALGQGPQFIFQYYREEENGRGNFPPRFSGLQFPNYSSELNVNALELDDSALYLCASSLAGYGEETQYFGPGTRLLVL.